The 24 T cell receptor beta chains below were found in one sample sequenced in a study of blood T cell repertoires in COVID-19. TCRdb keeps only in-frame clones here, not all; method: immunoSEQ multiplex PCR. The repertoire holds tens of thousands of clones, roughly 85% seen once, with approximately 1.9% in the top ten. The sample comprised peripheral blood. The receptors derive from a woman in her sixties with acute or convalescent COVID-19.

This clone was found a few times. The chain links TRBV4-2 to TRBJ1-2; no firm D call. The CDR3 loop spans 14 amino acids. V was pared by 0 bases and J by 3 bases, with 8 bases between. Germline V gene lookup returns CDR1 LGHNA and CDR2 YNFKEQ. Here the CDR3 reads CASSQDGGHYGYTF. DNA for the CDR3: TGTGCCAGCAGCCAAGATGGCGGTCACTATGGCTACACCTTC.

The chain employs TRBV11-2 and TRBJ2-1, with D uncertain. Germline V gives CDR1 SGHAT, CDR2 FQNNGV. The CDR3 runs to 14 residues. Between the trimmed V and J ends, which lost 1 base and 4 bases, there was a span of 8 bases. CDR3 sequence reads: CASSLGEVYNEQFF. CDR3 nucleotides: TGTGCCAGCAGCTTAGGCGAAGTTTACAATGAGCAGTTCTTC. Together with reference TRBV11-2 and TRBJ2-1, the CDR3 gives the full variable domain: EAGVAQSPRYKIIEKRQSVAFWCNPISGHATLYWYQQILGQGPKLLIQFQNNGVVDDSQLPKDRFSAERLKGVDSTLKIQPAKLEDSAVYLCASSLGEVYNEQFFGPGTRLTVL.

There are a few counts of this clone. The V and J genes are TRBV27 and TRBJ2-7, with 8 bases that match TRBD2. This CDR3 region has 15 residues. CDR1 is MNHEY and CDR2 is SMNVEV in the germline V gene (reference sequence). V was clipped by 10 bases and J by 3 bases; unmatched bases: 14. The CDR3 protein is CATRARASGLYEQYF. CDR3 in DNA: TGTGCCACCCGGGCGAGGGCTAGCGGGCTCTACGAGCAGTACTTC.

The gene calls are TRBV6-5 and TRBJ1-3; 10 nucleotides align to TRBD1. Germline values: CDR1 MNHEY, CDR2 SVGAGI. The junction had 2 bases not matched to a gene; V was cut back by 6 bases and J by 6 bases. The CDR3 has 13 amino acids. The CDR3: CASRGTGVNTIYF. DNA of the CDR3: TGTGCCAGCAGAGGGACAGGGGTAAACACCATATATTTT.

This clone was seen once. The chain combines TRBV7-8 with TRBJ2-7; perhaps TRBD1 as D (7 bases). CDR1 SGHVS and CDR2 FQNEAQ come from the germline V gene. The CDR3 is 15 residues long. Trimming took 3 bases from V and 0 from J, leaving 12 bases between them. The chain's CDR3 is CASSFRGTDSYEQYF. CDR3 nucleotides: TGTGCCAGCAGCTTTCGGGGGACAGACTCCTACGAGCAGTACTTC.

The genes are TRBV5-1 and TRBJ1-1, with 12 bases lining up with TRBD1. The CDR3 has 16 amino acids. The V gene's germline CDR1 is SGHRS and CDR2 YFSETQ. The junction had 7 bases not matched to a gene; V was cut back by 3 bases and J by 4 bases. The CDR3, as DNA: TGCGCCAGCAGCTCCCGTCCGGGACAGGGGGCCACTGAAGCTTTCTTT. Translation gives CASSSRPGQGATEAFF. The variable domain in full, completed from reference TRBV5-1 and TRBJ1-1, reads KAGVTQTPRYLIKTRGQQVTLSCSPISGHRSVSWYQQTPGQGLQFLFEYFSETQRNKGNFPGRFSGRQFSNSRSEMNVSTLELGDSALYLCASSSRPGQGATEAFFGQGTRLTVV.

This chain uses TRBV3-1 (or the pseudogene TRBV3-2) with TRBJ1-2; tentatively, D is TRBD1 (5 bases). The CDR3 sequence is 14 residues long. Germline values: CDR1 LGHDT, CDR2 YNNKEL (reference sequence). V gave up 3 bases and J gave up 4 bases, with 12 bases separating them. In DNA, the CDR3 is TGTGCCAGCAGCCAGAGACAGCAAACCTATGGCTACACCTTC. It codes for CASSQRQQTYGYTF.

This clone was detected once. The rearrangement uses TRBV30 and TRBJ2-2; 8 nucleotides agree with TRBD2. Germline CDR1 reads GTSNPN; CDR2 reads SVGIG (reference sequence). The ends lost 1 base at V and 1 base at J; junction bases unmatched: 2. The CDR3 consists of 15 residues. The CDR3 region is CAWSGLAKNTGELFF. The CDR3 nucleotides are TGTGCCTGGAGTGGACTAGCGAAGAACACCGGGGAGCTGTTTTTT.

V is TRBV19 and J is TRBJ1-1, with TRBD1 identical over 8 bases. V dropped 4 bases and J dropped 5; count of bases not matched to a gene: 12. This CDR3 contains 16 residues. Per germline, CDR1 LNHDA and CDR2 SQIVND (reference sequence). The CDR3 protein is CASSTSDRDTTTEAFF. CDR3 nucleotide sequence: TGTGCCAGTAGTACGTCGGACAGGGATACAACTACTGAAGCTTTCTTT.

The CDR3 protein is CAWSGRDYEQFF. In DNA, the CDR3 is TGTGCCTGGAGTGGACGAGACTATGAGCAGTTCTTC. The chain recombines TRBV30 with TRBJ2-1; D ambiguous. There are 12 residues in the CDR3. The germline V and J ends were trimmed by 1 base and 8 bases, with 9 bases remaining between them. CDR1 is GTSNPN, CDR2 SVGIG, per germline (reference sequence).

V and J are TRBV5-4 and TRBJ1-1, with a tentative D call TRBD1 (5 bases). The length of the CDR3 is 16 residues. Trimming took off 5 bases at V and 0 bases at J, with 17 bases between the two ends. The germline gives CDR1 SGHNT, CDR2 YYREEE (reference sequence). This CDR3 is CASRSRRGGMNTEAFF. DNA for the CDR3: TGTGCCAGCAGGTCCCGTAGGGGAGGCATGAACACTGAAGCTTTCTTT.

Written as DNA, the CDR3 is TGTGCCAGCAGCGTCATGGGGGCCCTCACCGGGGAGCTGTTTTTT. Amino acid sequence: CASSVMGALTGELFF. The chain couples TRBV9 to TRBJ2-2; D might be TRBD1 (6 bases). Germline lookup yields CDR1 SGDLS and CDR2 YYNGEE. V lost 2 bases to trimming and J lost 4 bases, with 12 bases between them. There are 15 residues in the CDR3.

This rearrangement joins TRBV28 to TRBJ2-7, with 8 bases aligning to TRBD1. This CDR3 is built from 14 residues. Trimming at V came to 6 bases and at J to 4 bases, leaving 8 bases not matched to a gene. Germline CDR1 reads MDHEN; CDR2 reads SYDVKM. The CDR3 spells CASRQDRVRYEQYF. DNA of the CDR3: TGTGCCAGCAGACAGGACAGGGTGAGGTACGAGCAGTACTTC.

The CDR3 DNA reads as TGTGCCAGCAGCCCAATTCCAAGCTGGAGCTCTGGGGCCAACGTCCTGACTTTC. Encoded protein: CASSPIPSWSSGANVLTF. V usage is TRBV3-1 (or the pseudogene TRBV3-2) and J usage is TRBJ2-6; D remains unclear. CDR1 is LGHDT and CDR2 is YNNKEL in the germline V gene (reference sequence). Trimming shortened V by 4 bases and J by 0 bases, and 16 bases separated the two germline ends. The CDR3 length is 18 residues.

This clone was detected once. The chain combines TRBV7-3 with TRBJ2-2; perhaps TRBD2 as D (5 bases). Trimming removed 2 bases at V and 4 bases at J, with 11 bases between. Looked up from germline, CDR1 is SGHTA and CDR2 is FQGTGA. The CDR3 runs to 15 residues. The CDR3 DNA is TGTGCCAGCAGCTTACGGGGTCCGAGCACCGGGGAGCTGTTTTTT. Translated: CASSLRGPSTGELFF.

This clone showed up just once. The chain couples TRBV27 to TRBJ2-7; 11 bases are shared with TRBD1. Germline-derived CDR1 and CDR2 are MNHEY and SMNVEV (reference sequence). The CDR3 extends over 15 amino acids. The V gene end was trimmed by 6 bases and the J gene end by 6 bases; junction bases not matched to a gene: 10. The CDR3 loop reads CASRSPGQGDPEQYF. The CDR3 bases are TGTGCCAGCAGGTCCCCGGGACAGGGGGATCCCGAGCAGTACTTC.

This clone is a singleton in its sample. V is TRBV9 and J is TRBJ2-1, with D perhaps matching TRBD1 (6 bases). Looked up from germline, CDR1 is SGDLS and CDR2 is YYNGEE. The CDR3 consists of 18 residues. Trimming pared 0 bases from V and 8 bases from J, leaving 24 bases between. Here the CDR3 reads CASSVVPQGRSRVDEQFF. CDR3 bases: TGTGCCAGCAGCGTAGTCCCACAGGGCAGAAGTAGGGTCGATGAGCAGTTCTTC.

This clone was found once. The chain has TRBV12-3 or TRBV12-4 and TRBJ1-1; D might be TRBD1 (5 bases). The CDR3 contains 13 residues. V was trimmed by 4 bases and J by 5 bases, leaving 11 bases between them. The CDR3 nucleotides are TGTGCCAGCAGTTGGGGGGAGCGGACTGAAGCTTTCTTT. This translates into CASSWGERTEAFF.

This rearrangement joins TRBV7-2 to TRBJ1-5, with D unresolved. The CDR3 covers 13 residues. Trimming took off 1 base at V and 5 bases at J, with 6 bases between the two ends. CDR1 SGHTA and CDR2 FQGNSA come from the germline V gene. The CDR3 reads CASSLGPYQPQHF. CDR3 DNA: TGTGCCAGCAGCTTAGGGCCCTATCAGCCCCAGCATTTT.

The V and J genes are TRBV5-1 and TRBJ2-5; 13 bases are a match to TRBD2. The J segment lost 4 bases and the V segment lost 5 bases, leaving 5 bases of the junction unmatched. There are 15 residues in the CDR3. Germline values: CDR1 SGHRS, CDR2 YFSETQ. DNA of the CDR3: TGCGCCAGCAGTTCAGGACTAGCGGGGGCAGAGACCCAGTACTTC. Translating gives CASSSGLAGAETQYF.

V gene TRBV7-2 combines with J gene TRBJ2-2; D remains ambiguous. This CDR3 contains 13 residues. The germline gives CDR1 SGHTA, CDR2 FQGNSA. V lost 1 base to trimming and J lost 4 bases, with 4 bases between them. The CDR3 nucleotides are TGTGCCAGCAGCTTAGTAGCCACCGGGGAGCTGTTTTTT. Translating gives CASSLVATGELFF.

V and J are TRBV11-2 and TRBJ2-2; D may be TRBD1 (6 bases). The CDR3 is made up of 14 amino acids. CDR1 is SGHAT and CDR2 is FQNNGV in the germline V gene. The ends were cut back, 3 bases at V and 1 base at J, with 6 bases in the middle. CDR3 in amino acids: CASSLGQNTGELFF. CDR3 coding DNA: TGTGCCAGCAGCTTGGGACAGAACACCGGGGAGCTGTTTTTT. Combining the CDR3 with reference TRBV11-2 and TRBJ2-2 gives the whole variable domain EAGVAQSPRYKIIEKRQSVAFWCNPISGHATLYWYQQILGQGPKLLIQFQNNGVVDDSQLPKDRFSAERLKGVDSTLKIQPAKLEDSAVYLCASSLGQNTGELFFGEGSRLTVL.

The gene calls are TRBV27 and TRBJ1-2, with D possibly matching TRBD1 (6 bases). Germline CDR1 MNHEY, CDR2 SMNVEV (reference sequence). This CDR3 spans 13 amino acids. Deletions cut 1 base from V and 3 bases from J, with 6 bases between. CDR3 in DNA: TGTGCCAGCAGTTTATACAGGGACTATGGCTACACCTTC. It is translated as CASSLYRDYGYTF.

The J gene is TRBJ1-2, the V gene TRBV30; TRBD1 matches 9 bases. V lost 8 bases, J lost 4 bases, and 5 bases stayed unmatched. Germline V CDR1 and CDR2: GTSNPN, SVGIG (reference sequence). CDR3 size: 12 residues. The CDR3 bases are TGTGCCGCCGGACAGGGGATCTATGGCTACACCTTC. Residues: CAAGQGIYGYTF. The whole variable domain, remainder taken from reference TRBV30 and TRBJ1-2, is SQTIHQWPATLVQPVGSPLSLECTVEGTSNPNLYWYRQAAGRGLQLLFYSVGIGQISSEVPQNLSASRPQDRQFILSSKKLLLSDSGFYLCAAGQGIYGYTFGSGTRLTVV.